The present TCR beta chain was sequenced within a study of Graves' ophthalmopathy and Graves' hyperthyroidism. This clonotype came up a few times. From RNA, the CDR3 regions of TCR beta chains were amplified and sequenced. Second-round multiplex PCR followed a first-round RT-PCR using HTBI primers. TCRdb fed the multiplex PCR reads into MiXCR, producing one record per CDR3 protein. The sample shows 900,000 to 1,200,000 distinct CDR3 sequences, about 36% of them seen only once. Trimming left V 8 bases short and J 0 bases short, with 16 bases between. CDR3 size: 15 residues. The sequenced sample was peripheral blood or thyroid tissue (not recorded which). V gene TRBV12-3 or TRBV12-4 combines with J gene TRBJ2-5, with unresolved D. The TCR sequence derives from an adult man with Graves' hyperthyroidism. CDR3 coding DNA: TGTGCCAGCGGTTCCAGTTTTGGGCACCAAGAGACCCAGTACTTC. This codes for CASGSSFGHQETQYF.